This entry lists 2 T cell receptor beta chains sequenced from one sample in a study of OX40 agonist ivuxolimab in advanced cancers. Clones were sequenced by immunoSEQ multiplex PCR, and TCRdb holds only the in-frame ones, with some missing. The sample includes more than 75,000 clones, about 85% of them seen just once. Here the sequenced sample was CD4+ or CD8+ T cells sorted from blood, taken in a trial of the OX40 agonist ivuxolimab. These receptors originate from an adult with an advanced solid tumor such as melanoma, head and neck, liver or kidney cancer.

The chain recombines TRBV5-6 with TRBJ2-7, with D hard to call. CDR1 SGHDT and CDR2 YYEEEE come from the germline V gene. V was clipped by 4 bases and J by 3 bases, with 14 bases between them. The CDR3 is made up of 14 amino acids. The chain's CDR3 is CASSPAGRYYEQYV. The DNA of the CDR3 is TGTGCCAGCAGCCCGGCCGGACGGTACTACGAGCAGTACGTC.

V and J are TRBV5-1 and TRBJ2-1, with 9 bases lining up with TRBD1. From germline, CDR1 is SGHRS and CDR2 YFSETQ. V lost 0 bases to trimming and J lost 3 bases; unmatched junction nucleotides: 4. This CDR3 spans 16 amino acids. Here the CDR3 DNA reads TGCGCCAGCAGCTTGGTGGCGACAGGGGGCTACAATGAGCAGTTCTTC. This codes for CASSLVATGGYNEQFF.